This TCR beta chain stems from a study of T-cell reconstitution after alpha-beta-depleted transplantation in children. This clonotype was seen a few times. Trimming took 5 bases from V and 3 from J, leaving 9 bases between them. The germline V gene encodes CDR1 MNHNS and CDR2 SASEGT. This CDR3 region has 13 residues. Construction of the TCRbeta library involved unique molecular identifiers. TCRdb ran MiXCR on the PCR reads and lists one entry per CDR3 protein. This sample has about 210,000 distinct CDR3 sequences; around a sixth occur once, and the top ten carry 40% to 50%. This TCR came from a male patient under 10 years old who had a stem cell transplant for acute lymphoblastic leukemia, so the T cells may come from the graft donor. The source material was PBMCs, mostly from graft donor cells, sampled 360 days after TCRalphabeta/CD19-depleted stem cell transplant. This chain connects TRBV6-1 to TRBJ2-3; D not certain. The CDR3 bases are TGTGCCAGCAGTCGCCTCACGACAGATACGCAGTATTTT. This encodes CASSRLTTDTQYF.